This T cell receptor (beta chain) was observed in a study of blood T cell repertoires in COVID-19. At the level of the study: Samples taken during acute and convalescent COVID-19 were collected in the United States, Italy and Spain. Sources were T cells, B-cell-depleted T cells, or PBMCs; the material itself was cDNA or gDNA.

Trimming took 3 bases from V and 2 from J, leaving 5 bases between them. The CDR3 length is 13 residues. The V gene's germline CDR1 is LGHDT and CDR2 YNNKEL (reference sequence). How the authors handled the data: Scientists estimated how many nucleated cells there were by amplifying reference gene primers. Assay used: immunoSEQ multiplex PCR; TCRdb lists only in-frame clones, some missing. V and J calls plus clone size are reproduced from that table; the DNA served to infer D and trimming. The repertoire consists of under 100,000 clones, with 80% to 90% occurring once and the leading ten covering about 8.1%.

The TCR sequence derives from a man aged 50 to 59 with acute or convalescent COVID-19. The chain couples TRBV3-1 (or the pseudogene TRBV3-2) to TRBJ1-5; D gene unclear. The sequenced sample consisted of peripheral blood. The CDR3 nucleotides read TGTGCCAGCAGCCATTCCGGCAATCAGCCCCAGCATTTT. Translating gives CASSHSGNQPQHF.